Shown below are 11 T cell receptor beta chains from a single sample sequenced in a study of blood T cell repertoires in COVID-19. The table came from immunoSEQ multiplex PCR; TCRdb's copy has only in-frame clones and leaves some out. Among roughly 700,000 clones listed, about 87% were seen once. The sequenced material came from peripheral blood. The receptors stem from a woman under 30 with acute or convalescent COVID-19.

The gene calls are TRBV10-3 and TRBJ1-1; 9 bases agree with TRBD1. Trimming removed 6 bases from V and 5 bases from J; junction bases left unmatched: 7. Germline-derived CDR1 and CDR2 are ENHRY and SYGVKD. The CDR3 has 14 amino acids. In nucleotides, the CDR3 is TGTGCCATCAGGGAACAGGGGGCAGGGACTGAAGCTTTCTTT. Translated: CAIREQGAGTEAFF.

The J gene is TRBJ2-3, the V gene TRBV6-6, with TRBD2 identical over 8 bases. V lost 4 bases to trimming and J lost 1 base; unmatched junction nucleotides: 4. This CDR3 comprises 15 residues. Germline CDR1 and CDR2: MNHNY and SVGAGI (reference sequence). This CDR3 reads CASSFLGGGTDTQYF. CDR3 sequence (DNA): TGTGCCAGCAGTTTTCTCGGGGGGGGCACAGATACGCAGTATTTT.

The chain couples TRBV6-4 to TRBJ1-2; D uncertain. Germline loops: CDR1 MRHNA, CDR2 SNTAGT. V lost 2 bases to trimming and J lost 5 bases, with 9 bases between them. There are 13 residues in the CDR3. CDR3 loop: CASSDELFYGYTF. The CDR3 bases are TGTGCCAGCAGTGACGAGCTCTTTTATGGCTACACCTTC.

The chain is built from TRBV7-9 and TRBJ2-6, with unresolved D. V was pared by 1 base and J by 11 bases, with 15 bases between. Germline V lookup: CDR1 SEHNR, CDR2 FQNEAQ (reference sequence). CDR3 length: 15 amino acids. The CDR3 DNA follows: TGTGCCAGCAGCTTAGTTATCGGGTTTTCCGACGTCCTGACTTTC. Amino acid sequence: CASSLVIGFSDVLTF.

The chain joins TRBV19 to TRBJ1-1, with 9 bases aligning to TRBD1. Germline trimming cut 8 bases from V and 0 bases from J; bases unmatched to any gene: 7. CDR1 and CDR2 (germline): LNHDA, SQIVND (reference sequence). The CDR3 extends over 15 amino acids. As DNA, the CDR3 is TGTGCCAGTTCGACAGGGGGTATCATGAACACTGAAGCTTTCTTT. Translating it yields CASSTGGIMNTEAFF.

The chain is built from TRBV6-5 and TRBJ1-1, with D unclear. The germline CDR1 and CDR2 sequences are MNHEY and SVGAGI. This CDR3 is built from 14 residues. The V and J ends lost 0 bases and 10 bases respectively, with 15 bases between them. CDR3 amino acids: CASSYSSPVEGAFF. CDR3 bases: TGTGCCAGCAGTTACTCGTCCCCCGTCGAGGGAGCTTTCTTT.

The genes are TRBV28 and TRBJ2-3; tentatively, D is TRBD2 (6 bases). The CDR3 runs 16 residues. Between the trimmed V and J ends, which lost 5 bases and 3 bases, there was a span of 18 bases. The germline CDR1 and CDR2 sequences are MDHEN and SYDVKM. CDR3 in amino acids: CASSGRRESLTDTQYF. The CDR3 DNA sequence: TGTGCCAGCAGTGGAAGGAGGGAGAGTCTGACAGATACGCAGTATTTT. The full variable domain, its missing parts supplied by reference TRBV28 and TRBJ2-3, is DVKVTQSSRYLVKRTGEKVFLECVQDMDHENMFWYRQDPGLGLRLIYFSYDVKMKEKGDIPEGYSVSREKKERFSLILESASTNQTSMYLCASSGRRESLTDTQYFGPGTRLTVL.

The CDR3 sequence: CASSQGHPDGYVSGANVLTF. In DNA, the CDR3 is TGCGCCAGCAGTCAAGGACATCCCGATGGGTATGTCTCTGGGGCCAACGTCCTGACTTTC. This rearrangement joins TRBV5-1 to TRBJ2-6; TRBD1 might be the D (5 bases). The germline gives CDR1 SGHRS, CDR2 YFSETQ. With 5 bases removed from V and 0 bases from J, the gap between germline ends came to 24 bases. The CDR3 runs 20 residues.

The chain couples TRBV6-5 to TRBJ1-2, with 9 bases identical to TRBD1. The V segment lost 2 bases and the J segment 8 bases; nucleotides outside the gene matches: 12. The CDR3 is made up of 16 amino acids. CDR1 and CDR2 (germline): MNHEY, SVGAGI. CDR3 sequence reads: CASSYAPSDRGLGYTF. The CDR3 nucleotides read TGTGCCAGCAGTTACGCACCCTCGGACAGGGGCTTAGGCTACACCTTC.

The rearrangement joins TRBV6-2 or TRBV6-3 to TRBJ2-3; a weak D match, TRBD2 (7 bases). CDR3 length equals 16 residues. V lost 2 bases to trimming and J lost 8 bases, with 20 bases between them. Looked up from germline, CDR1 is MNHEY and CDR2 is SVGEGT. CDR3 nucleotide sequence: TGTGCCAGCAGTTACGTCTCGGGGGGCCAAGGCGGTACGCAGTATTTT. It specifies CASSYVSGGQGGTQYF.

The CDR3 nucleotides read TGTGCCAGCAGCCAAGTAGGTCAGGGGATCTCAAATTCACCCCTCCACTTT. It translates to CASSQVGQGISNSPLHF. This chain uses TRBV4-2 with TRBJ1-6; a possible D gene is TRBD1 (6 bases). Germline V gene data show CDR1 as LGHNA and CDR2 as YNFKEQ. The V gene lost 1 base and the J gene lost 7 bases, with 17 bases spanning the gap. The CDR3 loop spans 17 amino acids.